The following is a TCR beta chain sequence with its context. This sequence may be a read error, since a much larger clone differs from it by one base. CDR3 length: 16 amino acids. CDR1 is SGDLS, CDR2 YYNGEE, per germline. Trimming stripped 3 bases from V and 0 bases from J, with 13 bases between. This record belongs to a study of read filtering for tumor transcriptome and immune sequencing. Study background: Mean patient age was roughly 66 years, range about 45 to 90; some 17 male, more than 11 female.

Molecular barcoded adaptors covering alpha/delta and beta/gamma chains were used on roughly 400 ng RNA. TCRdb itself ran the reads through MiXCR, one entry per CDR3 protein. Here the sample spans approximately 50,000 distinct CDR3 sequences, about 20% being singletons. Material: a population of CD138-negative cells sorted from bone marrow. The clonotype originates from a donor aged 40 or older with multiple myeloma. The rearrangement uses TRBV9 and TRBJ1-3; D gene ambiguous. The CDR3 reads CASSAQWLASGNTIYF. CDR3 bases: TGTGCCAGCAGCGCCCAGTGGTTGGCCTCTGGAAACACCATATATTTT.